A selection of T cell receptor beta chains follows, all from one sample in a study of blood T cell repertoires in COVID-19. Sequenced by immunoSEQ multiplex PCR; TCRdb stores in-frame clones only, minus some. The data contain around 150,000 clones, about nine tenths of them singletons. Sequencing input: peripheral blood. The receptors originated from a man aged 18 to 29 with acute or convalescent COVID-19. The conserved cysteine and the conserved F or W are not part of the CDR3 here. Each record gives: CDR3 protein, V gene, J gene, D gene. D genes are given only for firm matches.

cdr3_aa: ASSQGAGGYGYT; v_call: TRBV14; j_call: TRBJ1-2; d_call: NA
cdr3_aa: ASSKQGSGNTIY; v_call: TRBV6-5; j_call: TRBJ1-3; d_call: NA
cdr3_aa: SVTLGALGYEQY; v_call: TRBV29-1; j_call: TRBJ2-7; d_call: NA
cdr3_aa: ASSLVPGGGGNTEAF; v_call: TRBV5-1; j_call: TRBJ1-1; d_call: NA
cdr3_aa: ASNQGRVHEQY; v_call: TRBV6-5; j_call: TRBJ2-7; d_call: NA
cdr3_aa: ASSEPPSGGFSGANVLT; v_call: TRBV9; j_call: TRBJ2-6; d_call: TRBD2
cdr3_aa: ASSSTSTNEKLF; v_call: TRBV19; j_call: TRBJ1-4; d_call: NA
cdr3_aa: ASSLDSGTQY; v_call: TRBV5-1; j_call: TRBJ2-5; d_call: NA
cdr3_aa: ASAYGGGYGYT; v_call: TRBV28; j_call: TRBJ1-2; d_call: NA
cdr3_aa: ASRSGLSYNSPLH; v_call: TRBV2; j_call: TRBJ1-6; d_call: NA
cdr3_aa: ASSQDYSEAF; v_call: TRBV4-1; j_call: TRBJ1-1; d_call: NA
cdr3_aa: ASSLSGGQSEKLF; v_call: TRBV28; j_call: TRBJ1-4; d_call: NA
cdr3_aa: ASSANRGYT; v_call: TRBV9; j_call: TRBJ1-2; d_call: NA
cdr3_aa: ASSLVPGTPNYGYT; v_call: TRBV5-1; j_call: TRBJ1-2; d_call: NA
cdr3_aa: ASSPPRAYGYT; v_call: TRBV3-1/TRBV3-2; j_call: TRBJ1-2; d_call: NA
cdr3_aa: AISREGTGGTLNSPLH; v_call: TRBV10-3; j_call: TRBJ1-6; d_call: TRBD1
cdr3_aa: ASSDDRVDEQY; v_call: TRBV6-1; j_call: TRBJ2-7; d_call: TRBD1
cdr3_aa: ASSPDRAKNIQY; v_call: TRBV5-4; j_call: TRBJ2-4; d_call: NA
cdr3_aa: ASSDPGQGYTGELF; v_call: TRBV25-1; j_call: TRBJ2-2; d_call: TRBD1
cdr3_aa: ASSLSPGTGSYGYT; v_call: TRBV4-1; j_call: TRBJ1-2; d_call: TRBD1
cdr3_aa: ATSDYRASGNTGELF; v_call: TRBV24-1; j_call: TRBJ2-2; d_call: TRBD2
cdr3_aa: ASSPLDSLPYGYT; v_call: TRBV27; j_call: TRBJ1-2; d_call: NA
cdr3_aa: ASATGQGNTEAF; v_call: TRBV19; j_call: TRBJ1-1; d_call: TRBD1
cdr3_aa: ASRSSGRGAGQY; v_call: TRBV6-5; j_call: TRBJ2-7; d_call: TRBD2
cdr3_aa: ASSRGTSGRANTDTQY; v_call: TRBV6-6; j_call: TRBJ2-3; d_call: TRBD2
cdr3_aa: ATSDSDRAFGYT; v_call: TRBV24-1; j_call: TRBJ1-2; d_call: TRBD1
cdr3_aa: ASSVQGTTNEKLF; v_call: TRBV25-1; j_call: TRBJ1-4; d_call: NA
cdr3_aa: ASSPGLPTRTDTQY; v_call: TRBV3-1/TRBV3-2; j_call: TRBJ2-3; d_call: NA
cdr3_aa: ASSSRGYEQY; v_call: TRBV27; j_call: TRBJ2-7; d_call: NA
cdr3_aa: ASKGTANTEAF; v_call: TRBV6-5; j_call: TRBJ1-1; d_call: TRBD1
cdr3_aa: ASSHTSDNEQF; v_call: TRBV3-1/TRBV3-2; j_call: TRBJ2-1; d_call: TRBD2
cdr3_aa: ASSGRDRETQY; v_call: TRBV2; j_call: TRBJ2-5; d_call: TRBD1
cdr3_aa: ASSNTQGIGEKLF; v_call: TRBV7-9; j_call: TRBJ1-4; d_call: NA
cdr3_aa: AIRSGTGIYNSPLH; v_call: TRBV10-3; j_call: TRBJ1-6; d_call: TRBD1
cdr3_aa: ASSGGTGETQY; v_call: TRBV5-1; j_call: TRBJ2-5; d_call: TRBD1
cdr3_aa: ASSVSGTGDSGLF; v_call: TRBV9; j_call: TRBJ1-4; d_call: TRBD1
cdr3_aa: ASSPQRGGTGELF; v_call: TRBV18; j_call: TRBJ2-2; d_call: NA
cdr3_aa: ASTSLSGNTIY; v_call: TRBV5-6; j_call: TRBJ1-3; d_call: NA
cdr3_aa: ASSLVGTGAPRDQPQH; v_call: TRBV27; j_call: TRBJ1-5; d_call: TRBD1
cdr3_aa: ASSRRLSDYEQY; v_call: TRBV19; j_call: TRBJ2-7; d_call: NA
cdr3_aa: ASRLAGPTGTDTQY; v_call: TRBV5-1; j_call: TRBJ2-3; d_call: TRBD2
cdr3_aa: AISERQGPNEQF; v_call: TRBV10-3; j_call: TRBJ2-1; d_call: TRBD1
cdr3_aa: ASSQFSKTSGGRLQETQY; v_call: TRBV4-2; j_call: TRBJ2-5; d_call: TRBD2
cdr3_aa: ASSLDWRDVNTEAF; v_call: TRBV7-2; j_call: TRBJ1-1; d_call: NA
cdr3_aa: ASSVEGSGGNEQF; v_call: TRBV9; j_call: TRBJ2-1; d_call: TRBD2
cdr3_aa: ASSQGLAGAAQY; v_call: TRBV14; j_call: TRBJ2-5; d_call: TRBD2